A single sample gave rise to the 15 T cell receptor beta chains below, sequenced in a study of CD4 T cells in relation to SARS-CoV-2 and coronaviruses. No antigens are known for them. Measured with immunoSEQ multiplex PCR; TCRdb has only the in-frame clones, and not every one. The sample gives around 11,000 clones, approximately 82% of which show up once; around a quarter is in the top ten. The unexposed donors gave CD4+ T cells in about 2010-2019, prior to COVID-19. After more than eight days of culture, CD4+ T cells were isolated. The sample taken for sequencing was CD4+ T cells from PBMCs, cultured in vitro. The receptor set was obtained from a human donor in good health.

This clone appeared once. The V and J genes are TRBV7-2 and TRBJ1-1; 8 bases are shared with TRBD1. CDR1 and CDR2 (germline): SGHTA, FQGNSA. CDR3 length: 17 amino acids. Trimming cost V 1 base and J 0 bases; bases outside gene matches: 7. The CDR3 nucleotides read TGTGCCAGCAGCTTAGAGTCGGACAGGGTTATGAACACTGAAGCTTTCTTT. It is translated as CASSLESDRVMNTEAFF.

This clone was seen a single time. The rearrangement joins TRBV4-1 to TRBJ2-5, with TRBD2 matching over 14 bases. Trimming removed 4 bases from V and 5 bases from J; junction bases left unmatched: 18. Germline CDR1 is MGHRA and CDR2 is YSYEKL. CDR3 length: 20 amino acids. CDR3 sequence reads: CASSPIRRTSGRRREETQYF. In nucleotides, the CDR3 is TGCGCCAGCAGCCCGATCCGCAGGACTAGCGGGAGGCGGAGGGAGGAGACCCAGTACTTC.

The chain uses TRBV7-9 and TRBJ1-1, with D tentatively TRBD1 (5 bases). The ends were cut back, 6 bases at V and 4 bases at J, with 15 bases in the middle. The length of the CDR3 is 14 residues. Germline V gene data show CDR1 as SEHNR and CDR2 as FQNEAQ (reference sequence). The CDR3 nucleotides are TGTGCCAGCAGTTCCGGGACCCGCGGCACTGAAGCTTTCTTT. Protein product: CASSSGTRGTEAFF.

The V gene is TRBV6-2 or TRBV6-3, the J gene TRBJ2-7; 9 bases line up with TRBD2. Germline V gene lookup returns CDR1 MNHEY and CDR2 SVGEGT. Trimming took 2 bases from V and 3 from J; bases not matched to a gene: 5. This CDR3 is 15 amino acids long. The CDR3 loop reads CASSYGLAGSYEQYF. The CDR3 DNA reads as TGTGCCAGCAGTTACGGGCTAGCGGGAAGCTACGAGCAGTACTTC.

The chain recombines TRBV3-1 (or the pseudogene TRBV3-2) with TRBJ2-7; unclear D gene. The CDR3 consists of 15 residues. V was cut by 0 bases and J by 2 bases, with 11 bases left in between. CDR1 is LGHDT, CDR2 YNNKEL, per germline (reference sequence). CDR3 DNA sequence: TGTGCCAGCAGCCAAGATACACAGATTACCTACGAGCAGTACTTC. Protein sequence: CASSQDTQITYEQYF.

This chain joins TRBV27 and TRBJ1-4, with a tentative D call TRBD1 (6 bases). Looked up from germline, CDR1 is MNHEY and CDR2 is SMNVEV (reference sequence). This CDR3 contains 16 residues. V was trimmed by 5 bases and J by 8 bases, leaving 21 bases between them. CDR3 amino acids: CASSDRLGTTTEKLFF. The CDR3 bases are TGTGCCAGCAGTGACCGGTTAGGGACAACAACCGAAAAACTGTTTTTT. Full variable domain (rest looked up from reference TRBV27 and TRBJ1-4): EAQVTQNPRYLITVTGKKLTVTCSQNMNHEYMSWYRQDPGLGLRQIYYSMNVEVTDKGDVPEGYKVSRKEKRNFPLILESPSPNQTSLYFCASSDRLGTTTEKLFFGSGTQLSVL.

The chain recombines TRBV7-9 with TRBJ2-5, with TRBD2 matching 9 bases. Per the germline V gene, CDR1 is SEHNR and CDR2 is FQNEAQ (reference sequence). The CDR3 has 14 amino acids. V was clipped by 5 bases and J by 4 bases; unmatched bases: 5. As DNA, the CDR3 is TGTGCCAGCAGCCTAAGTAGCGGGGGAGAGACCCAGTACTTC. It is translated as CASSLSSGGETQYF.

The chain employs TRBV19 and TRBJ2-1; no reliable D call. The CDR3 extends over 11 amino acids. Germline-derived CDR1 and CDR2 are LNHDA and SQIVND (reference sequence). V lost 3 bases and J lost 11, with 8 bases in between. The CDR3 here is CASSMQLKQFF. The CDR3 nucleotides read TGTGCCAGTAGTATGCAGTTAAAGCAGTTCTTC.

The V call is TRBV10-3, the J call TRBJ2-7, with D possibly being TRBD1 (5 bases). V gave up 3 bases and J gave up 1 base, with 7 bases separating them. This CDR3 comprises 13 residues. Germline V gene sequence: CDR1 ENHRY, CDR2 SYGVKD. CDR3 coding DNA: TGTGCCATCAGTGATCAGGGTTCCTACGAGCAGTACTTC. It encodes CAISDQGSYEQYF.

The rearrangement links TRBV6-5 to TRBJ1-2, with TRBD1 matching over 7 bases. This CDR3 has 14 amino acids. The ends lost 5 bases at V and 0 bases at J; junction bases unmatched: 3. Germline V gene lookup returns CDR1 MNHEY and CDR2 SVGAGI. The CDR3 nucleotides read TGTGCCAGCAGTACCGACAGGGCTAACTATGGCTACACCTTC. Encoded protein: CASSTDRANYGYTF.

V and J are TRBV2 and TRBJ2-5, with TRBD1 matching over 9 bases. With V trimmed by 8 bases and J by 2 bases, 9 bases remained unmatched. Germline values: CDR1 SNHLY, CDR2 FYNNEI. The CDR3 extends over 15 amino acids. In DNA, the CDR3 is TGTGCCAGCGGAGTGGTGGGACAGGGTCAAGAGACCCAGTACTTC. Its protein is CASGVVGQGQETQYF.

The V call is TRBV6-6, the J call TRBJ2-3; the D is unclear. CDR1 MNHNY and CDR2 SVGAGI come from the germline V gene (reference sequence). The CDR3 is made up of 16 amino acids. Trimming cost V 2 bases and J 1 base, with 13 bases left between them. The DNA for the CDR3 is TGTGCCAGCAGTTACATGATTGGTCGGCGCACAGATACGCAGTATTTT. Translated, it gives CASSYMIGRRTDTQYF.

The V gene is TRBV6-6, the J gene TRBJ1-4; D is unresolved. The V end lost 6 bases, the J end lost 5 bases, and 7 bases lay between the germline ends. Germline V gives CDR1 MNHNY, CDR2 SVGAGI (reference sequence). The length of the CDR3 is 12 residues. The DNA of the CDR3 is TGTGCCAGCAGCTCGGGGAATGAAAAACTGTTTTTT. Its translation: CASSSGNEKLFF.

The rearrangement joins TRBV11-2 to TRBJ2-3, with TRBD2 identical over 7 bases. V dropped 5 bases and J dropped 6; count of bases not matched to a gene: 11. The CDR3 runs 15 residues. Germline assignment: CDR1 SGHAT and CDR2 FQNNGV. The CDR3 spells CASSLANGRMDTQYF. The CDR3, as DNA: TGTGCCAGCAGCCTTGCTAACGGGAGGATGGATACGCAGTATTTT.

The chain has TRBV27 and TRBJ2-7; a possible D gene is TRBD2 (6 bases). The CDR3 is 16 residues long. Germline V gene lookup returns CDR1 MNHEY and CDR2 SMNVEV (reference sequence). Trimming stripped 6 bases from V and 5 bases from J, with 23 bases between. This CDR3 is CASSLLLGTDGHEQYF. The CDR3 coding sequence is TGTGCCAGCAGCTTGCTCCTTGGGACTGATGGTCACGAGCAGTACTTC.